This TCR beta chain was identified in a study of shared clonotypes between healthy human individuals. Notes on the study in general: Rarefaction demonstrated incomplete sorted-subset sequencing despite large depth.

In regard to this clone: Its target is not known.

Donors were healthy HIV-negative adults without recently reported acute infections or vaccinations. This CDR3 has 11 residues. CDR1 MDHEN and CDR2 SYDVKM come from the germline V gene. The V gene end was trimmed by 5 bases and the J gene end by 10 bases; junction bases not matched to a gene: 4. Only in-frame clones appear in the TCRdb table, and some are missing; sequencing was by immunoSEQ multiplex PCR. The table includes some 1.4 million clones, around 97% detected once. Sequencing used naive CD4+ T cells sorted from blood. Subset defined: CD45RA+ positively selected. The TCR was taken from a man aged 25-45 years in good health. The V and J genes are TRBV28 and TRBJ2-7; 8 nucleotides match TRBD1. This CDR3 is CASSPQGAQYF. The CDR3 DNA sequence: TGTGCCAGCAGTCCCCAGGGGGCTCAGTACTTC.